This T cell receptor beta chain was identified in a study of Ad26.COV2.S vaccination and SARS-CoV-2 variants. Study at large: The authors gave Ad26.COV2.S intramuscularly, either once or twice 56 days apart.

As to treatment: some 20 received Ad26.COV2.S at low or high dose, single or two shots; about 5 received placebo; per-sample allocation not given. Following the first vaccine or placebo injection, samples were taken on day 63. Points on this clone: What it binds is not known.

Only in-frame clones appear in the TCRdb table, and some are missing; sequencing was by immunoSEQ multiplex PCR. Of 380,000 or so clones listed, 80% to 90% were seen once; the top ten hold roughly 5%. The CDR3 is 16 residues long. V was clipped by 3 bases and J by 6 bases; unmatched bases: 11. Germline values: CDR1 LNHDA, CDR2 SQIVND (reference sequence). Study findings and constraints: Recipients of either vaccine or placebo displayed similar breadth of non-spike TCRs. Responses of T cells in total may have been underestimated by the TCR breadth and depth analyses.

This sample comprised peripheral blood, obtained in a trial of Ad26.COV2.S vaccine versus placebo. The chain links TRBV19 to TRBJ1-1, with 9 bases identical to TRBD1. The sequence was collected from a person aged 18-65 years who received the Ad26.COV2.S COVID-19 vaccine or a placebo. The CDR3 spells CASSISGQGSSAEAFF. The CDR3 nucleotides read TGTGCCAGTAGTATCTCGGGACAGGGTAGCAGTGCTGAAGCTTTCTTT.